This T cell receptor (beta chain) was sequenced in a study of blood T cells in healthy people across ages. On this clonotype: The target antigen is unknown.

Study-wide points: PBMCs went unsorted, and a conclusive naive versus antigen-experienced comparison was therefore prevented.

The use of a sample-barcoded 5' primer and a J-beta primer mix characterized a second PCR of roughly 6 to 11 cycles. MiXCR was run by TCRdb on the 5' RACE reads, yielding one entry per CDR3 protein. The sample has about 1.4 million distinct CDR3 sequences, approximately 59% seen once. The sequencing input was blood. The clonotype comes from a man younger than 35 in good health.

In DNA form, the CDR3 reads TGTGCCAGCAGCGTAGAGGGGATAGCAGGCCCCCCGAACACTGAAGCTTTCTTT. This sequence encodes CASSVEGIAGPPNTEAFF. The chain uses TRBV9 and TRBJ1-1; maybe TRBD1 (5 bases). Germline V gene sequence: CDR1 SGDLS, CDR2 YYNGEE. The CDR3 runs 18 residues. The ends were cut back, 0 bases at V and 1 base at J, with 19 bases in the middle. The variable domain in full, completed from reference TRBV9 and TRBJ1-1, reads DSGVTQTPKHLITATGQRVTLRCSPRSGDLSVYWYQQSLDQGLQFLIQYYNGEERAKGNILERFSAQQFPDLHSELNLSSLELGDSALYFCASSVEGIAGPPNTEAFFGQGTRLTVV.